Presented here are 13 T cell receptor beta chains from one specimen sequenced in a study of cytotoxic CD8 clonotypes in ibrutinib-treated CLL. Clones were sequenced by immunoSEQ multiplex PCR, and TCRdb holds only the in-frame ones, with some missing. This sample has more than 55,000 clones, with approximately 71% found just once. This specimen consisted of PBMCs, obtained after 12 months of ibrutinib treatment. The origin of the receptors is a human donor with chronic lymphocytic leukemia.

The chain combines TRBV5-1 with TRBJ2-1, with 10 positions matching TRBD1. The J segment lost 3 bases and the V segment lost 4 bases, leaving 16 bases of the junction unmatched. The germline V gene has CDR1 SGHRS and CDR2 YFSETQ. The CDR3 runs to 19 residues. CDR3 region: CASSPRDRGWLAGYNEQFF. CDR3 bases: TGCGCCAGCAGCCCCCGGGACAGGGGCTGGCTAGCGGGCTACAATGAGCAGTTCTTC.

The chain has TRBV11-3 and TRBJ2-5; D perhaps matches TRBD1 (5 bases). The germline V and J ends were trimmed by 2 bases and 1 base, with 8 bases remaining between them. Germline-derived CDR1 and CDR2 are SGHNT and YENEEA. The CDR3 has 14 residues. The CDR3: CASSLSGSQETQYF. The DNA for the CDR3 is TGTGCCAGCAGCTTATCAGGGTCCCAAGAGACCCAGTACTTC.

V gene TRBV7-9 combines with J gene TRBJ1-4; TRBD1 matches at 7 bases. The CDR3 is 16 amino acids. The germline V gene encodes CDR1 SEHNR and CDR2 FQNEAQ (reference sequence). Trimming cost V 5 bases and J 4 bases; bases outside gene matches: 10. CDR3 nucleotides: TGTGCCAGCAGCACGCCCAAGGGGGCGGATAATGAAAAACTGTTTTTT. Its translation is CASSTPKGADNEKLFF.

The chain joins TRBV5-1 to TRBJ2-5, with 13 positions matching TRBD2. The CDR3 is 18 residues long. The germline V gene encodes CDR1 SGHRS and CDR2 YFSETQ. With 2 bases clipped from V and 2 bases from J, the junction kept 9 bases outside the gene matches. This CDR3 reads CASSFGLAGASFQETQYF. CDR3 sequence (DNA): TGCGCCAGCAGCTTTGGACTAGCGGGAGCCTCGTTTCAAGAGACCCAGTACTTC.

V usage is TRBV28 and J usage is TRBJ2-5, with D possibly TRBD2 on 6 matching bases. The CDR3 has 13 amino acids. Germline loops: CDR1 MDHEN, CDR2 SYDVKM. V was trimmed by 3 bases and J by 5 bases, leaving 10 bases between them. The CDR3: CASSFAGGETQYF. CDR3 nucleotides: TGTGCCAGCAGTTTCGCTGGGGGGGAGACCCAGTACTTC.

V usage is TRBV15 and J usage is TRBJ2-5; unclear D gene. Between the trimmed V and J ends, which lost 0 bases and 9 bases, there was a span of 14 bases. The CDR3 is 14 amino acids. Germline V gene sequence: CDR1 LNHNV, CDR2 YYDKDF (reference sequence). The CDR3 DNA is TGTGCCACCAGCAGAGATCTGGATCGCGTTGCCCAGTACTTC. Amino acid sequence: CATSRDLDRVAQYF.

This CDR3 reads CSVILSGRAYEQYF. Written as DNA, the CDR3 is TGCAGCGTGATACTTAGCGGGAGGGCCTACGAGCAGTACTTC. This chain links TRBV29-1 with TRBJ2-7; 11 bases align to TRBD2. CDR3 length equals 14 residues. V was clipped by 6 bases and J by 2 bases; unmatched bases: 6. The germline CDR1 and CDR2 sequences are SQVTM and ANQGSEA.

V is TRBV7-9 and J is TRBJ2-2; the D gene is possibly TRBD2 (6 bases). The germline V gene has CDR1 SEHNR and CDR2 FQNEAQ (reference sequence). The CDR3 extends over 15 amino acids. V lost 5 bases to trimming and J lost 0 bases, with 10 bases between them. This CDR3 is CASSRGLSNTGELFF. The CDR3, as DNA: TGTGCCAGCAGCCGGGGACTTTCGAACACCGGGGAGCTGTTTTTT. The full variable domain, in which reference TRBV7-9 and TRBJ2-2 provide the parts outside the CDR3, is DTGVSQNPRHKITKRGQNVTFRCDPISEHNRLYWYRQTLGQGPEFLTYFQNEAQLEKSRLLSDRFSAERPKGSFSTLEIQRTEQGDSAMYLCASSRGLSNTGELFFGEGSRLTVL.

This sequence joins TRBV11-2 and TRBJ2-2, with unresolved D. V dropped 3 bases and J dropped 4 bases, with 6 bases sitting between them. The CDR3 spans 13 residues. The germline V gene encodes CDR1 SGHAT and CDR2 FQNNGV. This CDR3 reads CASSLRSTGELFF. The CDR3 region has the DNA TGTGCCAGCAGCTTGCGGAGCACCGGGGAGCTGTTTTTT.

The chain couples TRBV11-2 to TRBJ2-7; no clear D. Germline V lookup: CDR1 SGHAT, CDR2 FQNNGV. Trimming removed 1 base from V and 5 bases from J, with 15 bases in between. CDR3 length: 15 amino acids. The CDR3 DNA is TGTGCCAGCAGCTTAGGGGGAAATACCGGTCACGAGCAGTACTTC. This sequence encodes CASSLGGNTGHEQYF.

The chain couples TRBV5-6 to TRBJ2-7; D is ambiguous. Between the trimmed V and J ends, which lost 3 bases and 3 bases, there was a span of 10 bases. Germline-derived CDR1 and CDR2 are SGHDT and YYEEEE. This CDR3 has 13 amino acids. Written as DNA, the CDR3 is TGTGCCAGCAGCTCTAGTTCCGTCTACGAGCAGTACTTC. Residues: CASSSSSVYEQYF.

This clone was picked up one time. This rearrangement joins TRBV11-2 to TRBJ2-7; TRBD1 matches 9 bases. The CDR3 is made up of 15 amino acids. Trimming removed 5 bases from V and 2 bases from J; junction bases left unmatched: 7. Germline assignment: CDR1 SGHAT and CDR2 FQNNGV. This CDR3 is CASSTPRTGAYEQYF. The CDR3 DNA follows: TGTGCCAGCAGCACCCCCCGGACAGGGGCCTACGAGCAGTACTTC.

The chain joins TRBV19 to TRBJ1-2, with D possibly being TRBD1 (5 bases). V was shortened by 4 bases and J by 3 bases, with 9 bases between the two germline ends. CDR3 size: 13 residues. Germline CDR1 LNHDA, CDR2 SQIVND (reference sequence). CDR3 region: CASSTGWHYGYTF. In nucleotides, the CDR3 is TGTGCCAGTAGTACAGGGTGGCACTATGGCTACACCTTC.